One sample yielded the 24 T cell receptor beta chains listed below, sequenced in a study of blood T cells in healthy people across ages. Primed by a sample-barcoded 5' primer and a J-beta primer mix, a second PCR proceeded for about 7 to 12 cycles. MiXCR, run by TCRdb on the 5' RACE reads, gives a single entry per CDR3 protein. The repertoire consists of over a million distinct CDR3 sequences, with approximately 60% occurring once and the leading ten covering 6.5% to 8.5%. The sample comprised blood. These receptors originate from a young man in good health.

The chain uses TRBV3-1 and TRBJ2-1, with D possibly being TRBD2 (5 bases). The CDR3 runs to 17 residues. The V and J ends lost 1 base and 8 bases respectively, with 21 bases between them. CDR1 LGHDT and CDR2 YNNKEL come from the germline V gene (reference sequence). The CDR3 sequence is CASSQGIQRWMRDEQFF. The CDR3, as DNA: TGTGCCAGCAGCCAAGGAATCCAGCGATGGATGAGGGATGAGCAGTTCTTC.

This clonotype has only a few counts. The chain carries TRBV20-1 and TRBJ1-2; the D gene is possibly TRBD1 (6 bases). V lost 3 bases and J lost 1, with 12 bases in between. The CDR3 consists of 14 residues. Germline V CDR1 and CDR2: DFQATT, SNEGSKA (reference sequence). The CDR3 DNA sequence: TGCAGTGCTAGGAGGCAGGACAGTAACTATGGCTACACCTTC. Translating gives CSARRQDSNYGYTF.

The chain combines TRBV11-2 with TRBJ2-3; 8 bases fit TRBD2. Germline trimming cut 5 bases from V and 4 bases from J; bases unmatched to any gene: 11. The CDR3 covers 16 residues. The V gene's germline CDR1 is SGHAT and CDR2 FQNNGV. The CDR3 region has the DNA TGTGCCAGCAGCCCTCGGGGGGGGGCCCCACCAGATACGCAGTATTTT. Amino acids: CASSPRGGAPPDTQYF. Full variable domain (remainder filled in from reference TRBV11-2 and TRBJ2-3): EAGVAQSPRYKIIEKRQSVAFWCNPISGHATLYWYQQILGQGPKLLIQFQNNGVVDDSQLPKDRFSAERLKGVDSTLKIQPAKLEDSAVYLCASSPRGGAPPDTQYFGPGTRLTVL.

This chain connects TRBV2 to TRBJ2-7; D is ambiguous. From germline, CDR1 is SNHLY and CDR2 FYNNEI. This CDR3 has 19 amino acids. V gave up 3 bases and J gave up 2 bases, with 26 bases separating them. CDR3 amino acids: CASSDPSESIRASTYEQYF. DNA for the CDR3: TGTGCCAGCAGTGACCCTTCCGAGTCTATTCGGGCGTCAACCTACGAGCAGTACTTC. The entire variable domain, with the rest obtained from reference TRBV2 and TRBJ2-7, is as follows: EPEVTQTPSHQVTQMGQEVILRCVPISNHLYFYWYRQILGQKVEFLVSFYNNEISEKSEIFDDQFSVERPDGSNFTLKIRSTKLEDSAMYFCASSDPSESIRASTYEQYFGPGTRLTVT.

The chain combines TRBV6-5 with TRBJ1-2, with 7 positions matching TRBD1. Germline lookup yields CDR1 MNHEY and CDR2 SVGAGI. V was pared by 1 base and J by 4 bases, with 12 bases of the junction left unmatched. The CDR3 runs to 17 residues. This CDR3 reads CASSYFDREGLRYGYTF. For the CDR3, the DNA is TGTGCCAGCAGTTACTTCGACAGGGAGGGTCTTCGCTATGGCTACACCTTC.

The chain employs TRBV18 and TRBJ2-5; the match to TRBD1 covers 8 bases. V lost 8 bases and J lost 11; bases outside the gene matches: 16. The germline V gene has CDR1 KGHSH and CDR2 LQKENI. CDR3 length: 14 amino acids. CDR3 sequence: CASTINRGMVVQYF. CDR3 bases: TGTGCCAGCACAATAAACAGGGGGATGGTGGTGCAGTACTTC.

The V and J genes are TRBV20-1 and TRBJ2-3, with a weak D call TRBD1 (7 bases). Germline lookup yields CDR1 DFQATT and CDR2 SNEGSKA (reference sequence). V was shortened by 3 bases and J by 7 bases, with 11 bases between the two germline ends. The CDR3 totals 12 residues. CDR3 amino acids: CSASQGGYTQYF. As DNA, the CDR3 is TGCAGTGCTAGCCAGGGGGGATATACGCAGTATTTT.

The chain links TRBV5-5 to TRBJ1-1; 9 bases agree with TRBD1. Germline V gene data show CDR1 as SGHKS and CDR2 as YYEKEE (reference sequence). V shed 2 bases and J 2 bases; nucleotides not matched to a gene: 7. The CDR3 has 16 residues. The CDR3 here is CASSFWTGAINTEAFF. CDR3 coding DNA: TGTGCCAGCAGCTTTTGGACAGGGGCGATAAACACTGAAGCTTTCTTT. The full variable domain, with the rest looked up from reference TRBV5-5 and TRBJ1-1, is DAGVTQSPTHLIKTRGQQVTLRCSPISGHKSVSWYQQVLGQGPQFIFQYYEKEERGRGNFPDRFSARQFPNYSSELNVNALLLGDSALYLCASSFWTGAINTEAFFGQGTRLTVV.

DNA for the CDR3: TGCGCCAGCAGCTCAACAGGGTGGGACTATGGCTACACCTTC. It yields the protein CASSSTGWDYGYTF. The chain combines TRBV5-1 with TRBJ1-2, with a tentative D call TRBD1 (6 bases). Trimming removed 3 bases from V and 3 bases from J, with 12 bases in between. The CDR3 consists of 14 residues. Germline V gives CDR1 SGHRS, CDR2 YFSETQ.

The rearrangement uses TRBV6-5 and TRBJ2-1; TRBD1 aligns across 7 bases. V dropped 9 bases and J dropped 0; count of bases not matched to a gene: 8. Germline CDR1 and CDR2: MNHEY and SVGAGI. There are 15 residues in the CDR3. The CDR3 DNA sequence: TGTGCCAGTCGACAGGGCACCCACTCCTACAATGAGCAGTTCTTC. As protein: CASRQGTHSYNEQFF.

V usage is TRBV7-9 and J usage is TRBJ2-3; no reliable D call. Trimming removed 5 bases at V and 0 bases at J, with 12 bases between. The CDR3 runs to 15 residues. The V gene's germline CDR1 is SEHNR and CDR2 FQNEAQ (reference sequence). The CDR3 DNA sequence: TGTGCCAGCAGCCCCTTCAGGACGAGCACAGATACGCAGTATTTT. Translating gives CASSPFRTSTDTQYF. Using reference TRBV7-9 and TRBJ2-3 for the parts outside the CDR3, the full variable domain is DTGVSQNPRHKITKRGQNVTFRCDPISEHNRLYWYRQTLGQGPEFLTYFQNEAQLEKSRLLSDRFSAERPKGSFSTLEIQRTEQGDSAMYLCASSPFRTSTDTQYFGPGTRLTVL.

The genes are TRBV7-2 and TRBJ1-4; D gene ambiguous. CDR3 length: 12 amino acids. V was pared by 0 bases and J by 10 bases, with 6 bases between. Germline V gene lookup returns CDR1 SGHTA and CDR2 FQGNSA. As DNA, the CDR3 is TGTGCCAGCAGCTTAGCCCCCGGAAAACTGTTTTTT. It translates to CASSLAPGKLFF.

The CDR3 here is CSARGQGGTEAFF. DNA of the CDR3: TGCAGTGCTAGAGGGCAGGGAGGCACTGAAGCTTTCTTT. The chain carries TRBV20-1 and TRBJ1-1; D may be TRBD1 (5 bases). Germline loops: CDR1 DFQATT, CDR2 SNEGSKA (reference sequence). CDR3 length: 13 residues. V was pared by 1 base and J by 4 bases, with 10 bases between.

V and J are TRBV2 and TRBJ1-4; 7 nucleotides align to TRBD1. The CDR3 consists of 16 residues. V lost 6 bases and J lost 0; bases outside the gene matches: 7. Germline V gene lookup returns CDR1 SNHLY and CDR2 FYNNEI. This chain's CDR3 is CASRGGTAATNEKLFF. DNA for the CDR3: TGTGCCAGCAGGGGAGGGACAGCTGCAACTAATGAAAAACTGTTTTTT.

This clonotype was recorded only once. The chain employs TRBV7-2 and TRBJ2-1; D call uncertain. Per the germline V gene, CDR1 is SGHTA and CDR2 is FQGNSA. V was shortened by 2 bases and J by 6 bases, with 5 bases between the two germline ends. The CDR3 loop spans 12 amino acids. CDR3 sequence: CASSLNVNEQFF. The CDR3 nucleotides read TGTGCCAGCAGCTTAAACGTCAATGAGCAGTTCTTC.

The chain links TRBV20-1 to TRBJ2-1; no clear D gene. The length of the CDR3 is 13 residues. The germline V gene has CDR1 DFQATT and CDR2 SNEGSKA (reference sequence). The V end lost 0 bases, the J end lost 9 bases, and 12 bases lay between the germline ends. The CDR3 spells CSARDALTSEQFF. The CDR3 region has the DNA TGCAGTGCTAGAGATGCCCTTACGAGTGAGCAGTTCTTC.

The rearrangement uses TRBV24-1 and TRBJ2-1; TRBD2 aligns across 7 bases. The CDR3 is 16 residues long. Germline V gene lookup returns CDR1 KGHDR and CDR2 SFDVKD. With V trimmed by 7 bases and J by 3 bases, 11 bases remained unmatched. CDR3 loop: CATSDPSGGNYNEQFF. Here the CDR3 DNA reads TGTGCCACCAGCGACCCCTCCGGGGGGAACTACAATGAGCAGTTCTTC.

The sample holds one count of this clonotype. The chain is built from TRBV7-6 and TRBJ1-1; D is unresolved. CDR1 is SGHVS, CDR2 FNYEAQ, per germline. The CDR3 length is 15 residues. Trimming stripped 2 bases from V and 1 base from J, with 11 bases between. The CDR3 region is CASSLSRAGNTEAFF. The CDR3 coding sequence is TGTGCCAGCAGCTTAAGTCGTGCTGGGAACACTGAAGCTTTCTTT.

V gene TRBV2 combines with J gene TRBJ2-3; 7 bases align to TRBD1. Germline CDR1 SNHLY, CDR2 FYNNEI. This CDR3 region has 16 residues. The V and J ends lost 6 bases and 4 bases, in that order; junction bases with no gene match: 13. The CDR3 here is CASRRTGLRIADTQYF. The DNA of the CDR3 is TGTGCCAGCAGGAGGACAGGTCTCAGAATCGCAGATACGCAGTATTTT.

V is TRBV5-5 and J is TRBJ2-7; tentatively, D is TRBD2 (7 bases). Germline CDR1 reads SGHKS; CDR2 reads YYEKEE (reference sequence). V was pared by 4 bases and J by 4 bases, with 18 bases between. The CDR3 totals 15 residues. The CDR3 nucleotides read TGTGCCAGCAGCCTGCGGGGGCTGGAGAGTTACGAGCAGTACTTC. Translated: CASSLRGLESYEQYF.

This clonotype was seen more than once but under ten times. The chain uses TRBV2 and TRBJ2-3; D is perhaps TRBD2 (5 bases). Germline V gene lookup returns CDR1 SNHLY and CDR2 FYNNEI. The CDR3 extends over 16 amino acids. V was clipped by 8 bases and J by 2 bases, with 20 bases between them. The DNA for the CDR3 is TGTGCCAGCCAAGAGCCGGACTCGGCTTTCACAGATACGCAGTATTTT. Translated: CASQEPDSAFTDTQYF.

The V and J genes are TRBV27 and TRBJ2-3; 12 nucleotides align to TRBD2. Germline lookup yields CDR1 MNHEY and CDR2 SMNVEV (reference sequence). Trimming cost V 8 bases and J 6 bases; bases outside gene matches: 9. CDR3 size: 15 residues. The CDR3 protein is CASRLAGGPHDTQYF. In DNA, the CDR3 is TGTGCCAGCCGTCTAGCGGGAGGGCCCCACGATACGCAGTATTTT.

The rearrangement joins TRBV6-2 or TRBV6-3 to TRBJ1-2; tentative D call: TRBD1 (6 bases). Trimming removed 0 bases at V and 8 bases at J, with 13 bases between. CDR3 length: 14 amino acids. The germline CDR1 and CDR2 sequences are MNHEY and SVGEGT. CDR3 DNA sequence: TGTGCCAGCAGTTACTCCCGGGACAAACGGGGCTACACCTTC. It specifies CASSYSRDKRGYTF.

This clonotype showed up just a few times. This may come from a read error, since a much larger clone is one base off. The chain has TRBV30 and TRBJ2-3; tentative D call: TRBD1 (6 bases). V lost 1 base to trimming and J lost 9 bases, with 14 bases between them. The length of the CDR3 is 13 residues. Germline CDR1 GTSNPN, CDR2 SVGIG (reference sequence). DNA of the CDR3: TGTGCCTGGAGTGGACCGGGGACACAAACGCAGTATTTT. It encodes CAWSGPGTQTQYF.